This T cell receptor beta chain appears in the sequencing data of a study of CXCR3-negative and CXCR3-positive naive CD8 T cells. Study-wide points: Most assays were run on fresh PBMCs (CXCR3 expression partially decreased after cryopreservation).

Libraries of TRB cDNA were made by 5' RACE and carried UMIs. TCRdb reprocessed the 5' RACE reads, with one entry per CDR3 protein and no DNA. In total, the table holds fewer than 95,000 distinct CDR3 sequences. As for this clonotype: Its target is not known.

Germline CDR1 and CDR2: SSHAT and FNYEAQ (reference sequence). CDR3 length: 19 residues. The TCR was taken from a human donor in good health. Some clones in this sample may be carry-over from other donors' samples. The specimen sequenced was naive CXCR3- CD8+ T cells from blood. Documented subset: CD45RO-CCR7+CD27+CD95- naive CD8+ T cells lacking CXCR3 (TNR3-). This chain joins TRBV7-7 and TRBJ1-6; the TRBD1 assignment by TCRdb is unverifiable without DNA. CDR3 region: CASSHARPTGRIGNSPLHF.